Listed below are T cell receptor beta chains from one sample, sequenced in a study of early stage breast cancer tumors. The table came from immunoSEQ multiplex PCR; TCRdb's copy has only in-frame clones and leaves some out. The sample lists 45,000 to 60,000 clones; around nine tenths were seen once. The sample taken for sequencing was blood. These receptors all come from a person aged 70 to 85 with breast cancer. Both conserved end residues are part of each CDR3. A D gene is named only where the DNA matches it firmly. The size of a clone is reported for some rows only, either as once, few or many, or as a class for expanded clones.

d_gene: TRBD1
v_gene: TRBV11-2
abundance: -
j_gene: TRBJ2-7
CDR3nt: TGTGCCAGCAGCTCACAGGGGTACGAGCAGTACTTC
CDR3aa: CASSSQGYEQYF

d_gene: -
v_gene: TRBV11-2
abundance: -
j_gene: TRBJ2-3
CDR3nt: TGTGCCAGCAGCCCTAGGTGGGGGCAATCCACAGATACGCAGTATTTT
CDR3aa: CASSPRWGQSTDTQYF

d_gene: TRBD1
v_gene: TRBV6-1
abundance: -
j_gene: TRBJ1-3
CDR3nt: TGTGCCAGCAGTGTCCAGGGGGCTGATGGAAACACCATATATTTT
CDR3aa: CASSVQGADGNTIYF

d_gene: -
v_gene: TRBV6-5
abundance: -
j_gene: TRBJ1-6
CDR3nt: TGTGCCAGCAGTATACAGGGCTATAATTCACCCCTCCACTTT
CDR3aa: CASSIQGYNSPLHF

d_gene: TRBD1
v_gene: TRBV30
abundance: -
j_gene: TRBJ1-2
CDR3nt: TGTGCCTGGACCCGGACAGGGGTGGGCTACACCTTC
CDR3aa: CAWTRTGVGYTF

d_gene: -
v_gene: TRBV11-2
abundance: -
j_gene: TRBJ2-3
CDR3nt: TGTGCCAGTAGGGGTGCAGATACGCAGTATTTT
CDR3aa: CASRGADTQYF

d_gene: TRBD2
v_gene: TRBV11-2
abundance: -
j_gene: TRBJ2-2
CDR3nt: TGTGCCAGCAGCGCTGGGCTAGCGGCCGGGGAGCTGTTTTTT
CDR3aa: CASSAGLAAGELFF

d_gene: -
v_gene: TRBV7-2
abundance: -
j_gene: TRBJ2-2
CDR3nt: TGTGCCAGCAGCTTGATGCGGGTGAACACCGGGGAGCTGTTTTTT
CDR3aa: CASSLMRVNTGELFF

d_gene: TRBD2
v_gene: TRBV4-3
abundance: -
j_gene: TRBJ2-3
CDR3nt: TGCGCCAGCAGCATACTAGCGGGGGCAGATACGCAGTATTTT
CDR3aa: CASSILAGADTQYF

d_gene: -
v_gene: TRBV11-2
abundance: once
j_gene: TRBJ1-5
CDR3nt: TGTGCCAGCAGCTTAAACGGTCAGCCCCAGCATTTT
CDR3aa: CASSLNGQPQHF

d_gene: -
v_gene: TRBV25-1
abundance: -
j_gene: TRBJ1-5
CDR3nt: TGTGCCAGCAGTGAATCGGGGTCGGTTCATCAGCCCCAGCATTTT
CDR3aa: CASSESGSVHQPQHF

d_gene: -
v_gene: TRBV18
abundance: -
j_gene: TRBJ2-7
CDR3nt: TGTGCCAGCTCCCCGGACTCCGCCTCCTACGAGCAGTACTTC
CDR3aa: CASSPDSASYEQYF

d_gene: -
v_gene: TRBV18
abundance: -
j_gene: TRBJ2-5
CDR3nt: TGTGCCAGCTCTTTCACAGGGCAGGAGACCCAGTACTTC
CDR3aa: CASSFTGQETQYF

d_gene: TRBD2
v_gene: TRBV6-1
abundance: -
j_gene: TRBJ2-7
CDR3nt: TGTGCCAGCAGTGAAGCGGGACTAGTTAGATACGAGCAGTACTTC
CDR3aa: CASSEAGLVRYEQYF

d_gene: -
v_gene: TRBV7-2
abundance: -
j_gene: TRBJ1-1
CDR3nt: TGTGCCAGCAGCTTATACAACAGCCGGAACACTGAAGCTTTCTTT
CDR3aa: CASSLYNSRNTEAFF

d_gene: TRBD2
v_gene: TRBV19
abundance: -
j_gene: TRBJ2-3
CDR3nt: TGTGCCAGTAGTTCTCTCCATAGCGGGGGTCGCACAGATACGCAGTATTTT
CDR3aa: CASSSLHSGGRTDTQYF

d_gene: TRBD1
v_gene: TRBV7-2
abundance: -
j_gene: TRBJ1-4
CDR3nt: TGTGCCAGCAGCTTAAGGGACAGGGAGGCAACTAATGAAAAACTGTTTTTT
CDR3aa: CASSLRDREATNEKLFF

d_gene: -
v_gene: TRBV27
abundance: -
j_gene: TRBJ1-1
CDR3nt: TGTGCCAGCAGTTTACGGGAGGGCACTGAAGCTTTCTTT
CDR3aa: CASSLREGTEAFF

d_gene: TRBD1
v_gene: TRBV19
abundance: -
j_gene: TRBJ1-2
CDR3nt: TGTGCCAGTAGTGCCAGCGGGACAGGTTGGAACTATGGCTACACCTTC
CDR3aa: CASSASGTGWNYGYTF

d_gene: TRBD2
v_gene: TRBV30
abundance: -
j_gene: TRBJ2-3
CDR3nt: TGTGCCTGGAGTGTGAGCGGGGGGGCAGATACGCAGTATTTT
CDR3aa: CAWSVSGGADTQYF

d_gene: TRBD2
v_gene: TRBV10-2
abundance: -
j_gene: TRBJ2-7
CDR3nt: TGCGCCAGCAGGGGGACTAGGCAATCCTACGAGCAGTACTTC
CDR3aa: CASRGTRQSYEQYF

d_gene: TRBD2
v_gene: TRBV18
abundance: -
j_gene: TRBJ2-1
CDR3nt: TGTGCCAGCTCACCAGGGACTAGCAGTCATGAGCAGTTCTTC
CDR3aa: CASSPGTSSHEQFF

d_gene: TRBD2
v_gene: TRBV5-4
abundance: -
j_gene: TRBJ2-2
CDR3nt: TGTGCCAGCAGCGGGGGACTAGCGGGATATAGAGGGGAGCTGTTTTTT
CDR3aa: CASSGGLAGYRGELFF

d_gene: TRBD1
v_gene: TRBV27
abundance: few
j_gene: TRBJ1-2
CDR3nt: TGTGCCAGCAGTCCCTACTCGGGACAGGGGGCCTATGGCTACACCTTC
CDR3aa: CASSPYSGQGAYGYTF

d_gene: -
v_gene: TRBV28
abundance: -
j_gene: TRBJ1-1
CDR3nt: TGTGCCAGCAGTCCGCCGACACTTATGAACACTGAAGCTTTCTTT
CDR3aa: CASSPPTLMNTEAFF

d_gene: -
v_gene: TRBV7-2
abundance: -
j_gene: TRBJ1-4
CDR3nt: TGTGCCAGCAGCTTCCCCGGTGTCAGGGGCGAGAAACTGTTTTTT
CDR3aa: CASSFPGVRGEKLFF

d_gene: -
v_gene: TRBV6-6
abundance: -
j_gene: TRBJ1-2
CDR3nt: TGTGCCAGCAGTTACGATTACAGGGTCTATGGCTACACCTTC
CDR3aa: CASSYDYRVYGYTF

d_gene: TRBD2
v_gene: TRBV7-3
abundance: few
j_gene: TRBJ2-1
CDR3nt: TGTGCCAGCAGCTTAATGCAGGGAGGGAATGAGCAGTTCTTC
CDR3aa: CASSLMQGGNEQFF

d_gene: TRBD1
v_gene: TRBV6-1
abundance: -
j_gene: TRBJ1-1
CDR3nt: TGTGCCAGCAGTGAAGTATCGACAGGGGACACTGAAGCTTTCTTT
CDR3aa: CASSEVSTGDTEAFF

d_gene: -
v_gene: TRBV7-8
abundance: -
j_gene: TRBJ2-1
CDR3nt: TGTGCCAGCAGCTTGGATCTGGCGGGGCGGATCTTTGGTGAGCAGTTCTTC
CDR3aa: CASSLDLAGRIFGEQFF

d_gene: -
v_gene: TRBV15
abundance: -
j_gene: TRBJ1-5
CDR3nt: TGTGCCACCAGCAGAGATCTGATAGATCAGCCCCAGCATTTT
CDR3aa: CATSRDLIDQPQHF

d_gene: TRBD1
v_gene: TRBV4-1
abundance: -
j_gene: TRBJ1-5
CDR3nt: TGCGCCAGCAGCTCGGACAGGGCTCAGCCCCAGCATTTT
CDR3aa: CASSSDRAQPQHF

d_gene: -
v_gene: TRBV5-6
abundance: -
j_gene: TRBJ1-3
CDR3nt: TGTGCCAGCAGTCTGGGACAATACTCTGGAAACACCATATATTTT
CDR3aa: CASSLGQYSGNTIYF

d_gene: TRBD2
v_gene: TRBV6-1
abundance: -
j_gene: TRBJ2-2
CDR3nt: TGTGCCTTAGGGGACTATCACACCGGGGAGCTGTTTTTT
CDR3aa: CALGDYHTGELFF

d_gene: TRBD1
v_gene: TRBV28
abundance: -
j_gene: TRBJ1-2
CDR3nt: TGTGCCAGCAGGACAGGGACCCATTCCTATGGCTACACCTTC
CDR3aa: CASRTGTHSYGYTF

d_gene: TRBD2
v_gene: TRBV10-3
abundance: once
j_gene: TRBJ2-1
CDR3nt: TGTGCCATCAGTGAGCGGGGGGACAATGAGCAGTTCTTC
CDR3aa: CAISERGDNEQFF

d_gene: -
v_gene: TRBV5-1
abundance: -
j_gene: TRBJ2-4
CDR3nt: TGCGCCAGCACCTCCTTTAGTCGGGCCAAAAACATTCAGTACTTC
CDR3aa: CASTSFSRAKNIQYF

d_gene: TRBD1
v_gene: TRBV5-6
abundance: once
j_gene: TRBJ2-7
CDR3nt: TGTGCCAGCAGCTTGCTCCGGACAGGGCCCTACGAGCAGTACTTC
CDR3aa: CASSLLRTGPYEQYF

d_gene: -
v_gene: TRBV14
abundance: -
j_gene: TRBJ1-4
CDR3nt: TGTGCCAGCAGCCAAGTGACAAGGGGGGAAAAACTGTTTTTT
CDR3aa: CASSQVTRGEKLFF

d_gene: TRBD1
v_gene: TRBV4-2
abundance: -
j_gene: TRBJ1-2
CDR3nt: TGTGCCAGCAGCCTTAGTCCGGGACAGAGCTATGGCTACACCTTC
CDR3aa: CASSLSPGQSYGYTF

d_gene: TRBD1
v_gene: TRBV19
abundance: -
j_gene: TRBJ1-5
CDR3nt: TGTGCCAGTAGTTTGACAGGGATCAATCAGCCCCAGCATTTT
CDR3aa: CASSLTGINQPQHF

d_gene: -
v_gene: TRBV19
abundance: -
j_gene: TRBJ1-2
CDR3nt: TGTGCCAGTAGTATTTCAAGGGGGATCGAGCGGCCCTATGGCTACACCTTC
CDR3aa: CASSISRGIERPYGYTF

d_gene: TRBD2
v_gene: TRBV7-2
abundance: once
j_gene: TRBJ2-5
CDR3nt: TGTGCCAGCAGCTTAGCCCTGACTAGCTTCCAAGAGACCCAGTACTTC
CDR3aa: CASSLALTSFQETQYF

d_gene: -
v_gene: TRBV7-6
abundance: -
j_gene: TRBJ1-3
CDR3nt: TGTGCCAGCAGTACAAGGACAGTCTCTGGAAACACCATATATTTT
CDR3aa: CASSTRTVSGNTIYF

d_gene: -
v_gene: TRBV5-6
abundance: -
j_gene: TRBJ2-7
CDR3nt: TGTGCCAGCAGCTTGGCCGGGAACCACGAGCAGTACTTC
CDR3aa: CASSLAGNHEQYF

d_gene: -
v_gene: TRBV28
abundance: -
j_gene: TRBJ1-2
CDR3nt: TGTGCCAGCAGTCTGGAGGGTGTGCGAGGCTACACCTTC
CDR3aa: CASSLEGVRGYTF

d_gene: -
v_gene: TRBV30
abundance: -
j_gene: TRBJ1-3
CDR3nt: TGTGCCTGGTCGGGACTCCCGGGGGGAAACACCATATATTTT
CDR3aa: CAWSGLPGGNTIYF

d_gene: -
v_gene: TRBV7-6
abundance: -
j_gene: TRBJ1-2
CDR3nt: TGTGCCAGCAGTTCTCAGGGCCCTGTCAACTATGGCTACACCTTC
CDR3aa: CASSSQGPVNYGYTF

d_gene: -
v_gene: TRBV7-2
abundance: -
j_gene: TRBJ1-6
CDR3nt: TGTGCCAGCAGCCAAGGACAGTATAATTCACCCCTCCACTTT
CDR3aa: CASSQGQYNSPLHF

d_gene: -
v_gene: TRBV11-2
abundance: -
j_gene: TRBJ1-2
CDR3nt: TGTGCCAGCAGTACTGGGGCAGTCCATGGCTACACCTTC
CDR3aa: CASSTGAVHGYTF

d_gene: TRBD2
v_gene: TRBV5-1
abundance: -
j_gene: TRBJ2-5
CDR3nt: TGCGCCAGCAGCCCACGGACTAGCGGGGGGAGAGGGGAGACCCAGTACTTC
CDR3aa: CASSPRTSGGRGETQYF

d_gene: TRBD1
v_gene: TRBV6-5
abundance: -
j_gene: TRBJ2-2
CDR3nt: TGTGCCAGCAGTTACTCAGGGGGCGACACCGGGGAGCTGTTTTTT
CDR3aa: CASSYSGGDTGELFF

d_gene: TRBD2
v_gene: TRBV5-6
abundance: -
j_gene: TRBJ2-7
CDR3nt: TGTGCCAGCAGCTCTAGTGGGGGGGACCCTCCCCACGAGCAGTACTTC
CDR3aa: CASSSSGGDPPHEQYF

d_gene: TRBD2
v_gene: TRBV5-6
abundance: -
j_gene: TRBJ2-7
CDR3nt: TGTGCCAGCAGCCCCCCCGGTCCAGCGGGAGAGCAGTACTTC
CDR3aa: CASSPPGPAGEQYF

d_gene: TRBD2
v_gene: TRBV5-4
abundance: -
j_gene: TRBJ2-2
CDR3nt: TGTGCCAGCAGTTCCGGACTAGCGGGAGGGCCGGGCACCGGGGAGCTGTTTTTT
CDR3aa: CASSSGLAGGPGTGELFF

d_gene: -
v_gene: TRBV19
abundance: -
j_gene: TRBJ2-6
CDR3nt: TGTGCCAGTAGTATAGTTTCAGGGTTTTCTGGGGCCAACGTCCTGACTTTC
CDR3aa: CASSIVSGFSGANVLTF

d_gene: -
v_gene: TRBV6-6
abundance: -
j_gene: TRBJ1-5
CDR3nt: TGTGCCAGCAGTTACCCGGGACAAACGATCCAGCCCCAGCATTTT
CDR3aa: CASSYPGQTIQPQHF